Presented here are 3 T cell receptor beta chains from one specimen sequenced in a study of T cell responses to AZD1222 COVID-19 vaccine. Data came from immunoSEQ multiplex PCR; TCRdb stores just in-frame clones and leaves some out. The table lists some 64,000 clones, roughly 70% of them singletons. The sample was peripheral blood, taken on day 0 of AZD1222 vaccination. Receptors were obtained from an adult in good health.

The V and J genes are TRBV9 and TRBJ1-2, with no clear D. Germline CDR1 and CDR2: SGDLS and YYNGEE. The CDR3 totals 13 residues. The germline V and J ends were trimmed by 0 bases and 8 bases, with 11 bases remaining between them. The CDR3 nucleotides read TGTGCCAGCAGCGTAGTAAAGACGAGCGGCTACACCTTC. This sequence encodes CASSVVKTSGYTF. Using reference TRBV9 and TRBJ1-2 for the parts outside the CDR3, the full variable domain is DSGVTQTPKHLITATGQRVTLRCSPRSGDLSVYWYQQSLDQGLQFLIQYYNGEERAKGNILERFSAQQFPDLHSELNLSSLELGDSALYFCASSVVKTSGYTFGSGTRLTVV.

This rearrangement joins TRBV4-3 to TRBJ2-1; D unresolved. This CDR3 is 13 amino acids long. The ends were cut back, 0 bases at V and 7 bases at J, with 7 bases in the middle. The germline CDR1 and CDR2 sequences are LGHNA and YSLEER. CDR3 protein: CASSQDSWNEQFF. CDR3 bases: TGCGCCAGCAGCCAAGATTCGTGGAATGAGCAGTTCTTC.

For this clone: Distinct nucleotide sequences in the sample also encode this CDR3. The V gene is TRBV7-2, the J gene TRBJ2-7; D is uncertain. V was clipped by 3 bases and J by 0 bases, with 6 bases between them. CDR3 size: 13 residues. Germline V gene sequence: CDR1 SGHTA, CDR2 FQGNSA. The CDR3: CASSLPSSYEQYF. The CDR3 bases are TGTGCCAGCAGCTTGCCGAGCTCCTACGAGCAGTACTTC.